This T cell receptor (beta chain) was identified during a study of cytotoxic CD8 clonotypes in ibrutinib-treated CLL. Study-level information: Productive templates averaged about 230,000 per sample, and productive rearrangements 80,000 to 95,000.

Regarding this clone: Its cognate antigen is unknown.

Study-wide results and caveats: The study found baseline clonality above age-matched healthy donors, tracking circulating CD8+ T-cell counts.

Germline V gene lookup returns CDR1 SGHTA and CDR2 FQGNSA. Unmatched junction bases numbered 3, after V lost 3 bases and J lost 3 bases. This CDR3 comprises 15 residues. Sequencing used immunoSEQ multiplex PCR; TCRdb keeps in-frame clones, though not all of them. This table has 70,000 to 80,000 clones, 75% to 90% appearing once. The sequencing used PBMCs, collected after 24 months of ibrutinib treatment. The receptor was isolated from a human donor with chronic lymphocytic leukemia. The chain has TRBV7-2 and TRBJ2-1; the match to TRBD2 covers 9 bases. The CDR3 region has the DNA TGTGCCAGCAGCTTGAGCGGGAGGAGCTACAATGAGCAGTTCTTC. Protein sequence: CASSLSGRSYNEQFF.